These 5 T cell receptor beta chains originate from one sample sequenced in a study of cytomegalovirus exposure and HLA in healthy donors. 60 Vbeta and 13 Jbeta primers were used in PCR. Generated by immunoSEQ multiplex PCR, the TCRdb table keeps only in-frame clones and is missing some. This sample yields 150,000 to 200,000 clones, of which approximately 82% are seen a single time; about 4.9% belongs to the top ten. Sequenced sample: PBMCs. These receptors were obtained from a male donor in good health and CMV-seronegative.

V usage is TRBV30 and J usage is TRBJ1-5; possible D gene TRBD1, 6 bases. This CDR3 contains 13 residues. V lost 1 base, J lost 7 bases, and 11 bases lay in between. The V gene's germline CDR1 is GTSNPN and CDR2 SVGIG (reference sequence). The CDR3 DNA reads as TGTGCCTGGAGTGGCGGGGGCAGCCAGCCCCAGCATTTT. This encodes CAWSGGGSQPQHF. The full variable domain, its missing parts supplied by reference TRBV30 and TRBJ1-5, is SQTIHQWPATLVQPVGSPLSLECTVEGTSNPNLYWYRQAAGRGLQLLFYSVGIGQISSEVPQNLSASRPQDRQFILSSKKLLLSDSGFYLCAWSGGGSQPQHFGDGTRLSIL.

This clone was found once. This chain uses TRBV10-3 with TRBJ2-7; 7 nucleotides match TRBD1. CDR1 and CDR2 from the germline V gene are ENHRY and SYGVKD. Unmatched junction bases numbered 10, after V lost 10 bases and J lost 1 base. The CDR3 spans 14 residues. CDR3 nucleotide sequence: TGTGCCAGCCTGACAGGGCTCTCTTCCTACGAGCAGTACTTC. It codes for CASLTGLSSYEQYF.

The gene calls are TRBV18 and TRBJ1-1, with 8 positions matching TRBD1. V was pared by 0 bases and J by 0 bases, with 9 bases of the junction left unmatched. CDR1 KGHSH and CDR2 LQKENI come from the germline V gene. The CDR3 has 18 amino acids. The CDR3 reads CASSPPFGLGQVNTEAFF. The CDR3 DNA sequence: TGTGCCAGCTCACCACCATTCGGACTGGGACAGGTGAACACTGAAGCTTTCTTT.

This clone has just a few counts. V usage is TRBV6-5 and J usage is TRBJ1-2; 8 positions agree with TRBD1. Looked up from germline, CDR1 is MNHEY and CDR2 is SVGAGI. The V segment lost 6 bases and the J segment 4 bases; nucleotides outside the gene matches: 7. The CDR3 sequence is 14 residues long. Here the CDR3 reads CASRKTGVGYGYTF. The DNA of the CDR3 is TGTGCCAGCAGAAAGACAGGGGTGGGCTATGGCTACACCTTC.

CDR3 DNA: TGTGCCAGCAGTTATAGGGGGACCCAGTACTTC. Residues: CASSYRGTQYF. V gene TRBV6-5 combines with J gene TRBJ2-5; TRBD1 is a possible D gene (5 bases). V was trimmed by 3 bases and J by 7 bases, leaving 6 bases between them. From germline, CDR1 is MNHEY and CDR2 SVGAGI. The CDR3 length is 11 residues.